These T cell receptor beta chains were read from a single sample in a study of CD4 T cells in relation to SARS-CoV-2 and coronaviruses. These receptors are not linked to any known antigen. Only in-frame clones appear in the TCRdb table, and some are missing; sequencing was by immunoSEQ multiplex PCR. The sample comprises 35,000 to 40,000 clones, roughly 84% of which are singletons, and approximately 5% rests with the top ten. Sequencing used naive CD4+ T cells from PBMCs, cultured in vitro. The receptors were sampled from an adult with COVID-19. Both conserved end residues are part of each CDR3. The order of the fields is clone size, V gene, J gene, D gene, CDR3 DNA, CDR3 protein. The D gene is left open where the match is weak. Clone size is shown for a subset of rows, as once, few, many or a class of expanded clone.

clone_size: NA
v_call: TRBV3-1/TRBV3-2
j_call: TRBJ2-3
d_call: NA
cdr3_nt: TGTGCCAGCAGCCAAAGACAGAGCACAGATACGCAGTATTTT
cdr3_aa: CASSQRQSTDTQYF

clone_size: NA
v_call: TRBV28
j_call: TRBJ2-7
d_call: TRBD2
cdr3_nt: TGTGCCAGCAGTTCTCTAGCGGGAGGGAACGAGCAGTACTTC
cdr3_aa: CASSSLAGGNEQYF

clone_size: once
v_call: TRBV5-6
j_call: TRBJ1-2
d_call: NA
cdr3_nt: TGTGCCAGCAGCTTGGTTACCCTGATCTCCTATGGCTACACCTTC
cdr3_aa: CASSLVTLISYGYTF

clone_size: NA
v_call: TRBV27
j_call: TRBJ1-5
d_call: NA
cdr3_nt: TGTGCCAGCAGGGAAGAGGGCAGGGGTGACCAGCCCCAGCATTTT
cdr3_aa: CASREEGRGDQPQHF

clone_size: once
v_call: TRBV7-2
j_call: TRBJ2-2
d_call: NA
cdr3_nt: TGTGCCAGCAGCTTCCCCACAGGCGGGGAGCTGTTTTTT
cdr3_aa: CASSFPTGGELFF

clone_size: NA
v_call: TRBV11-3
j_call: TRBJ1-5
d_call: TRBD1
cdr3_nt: TGTGCCAGAAGGACAGGGAGTAAGGATCAGCCCCAGCATTTT
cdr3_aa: CARRTGSKDQPQHF

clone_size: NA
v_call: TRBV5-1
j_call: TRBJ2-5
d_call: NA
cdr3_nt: TGCGCCAGCAGCTTGGCCAGTGGACGGGAGTTTGTGACCCAGTACTTC
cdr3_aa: CASSLASGREFVTQYF

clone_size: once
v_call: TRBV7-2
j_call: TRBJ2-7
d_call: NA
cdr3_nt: TGTGCCAGCAGCTTAGAGGGAGTAGGTGAGCAGTACTTC
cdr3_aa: CASSLEGVGEQYF

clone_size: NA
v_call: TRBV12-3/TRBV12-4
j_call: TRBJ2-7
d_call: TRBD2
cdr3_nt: TGTGCCACCTCACTAGCGGGAGTTTACGAGCAGTACTTC
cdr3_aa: CATSLAGVYEQYF

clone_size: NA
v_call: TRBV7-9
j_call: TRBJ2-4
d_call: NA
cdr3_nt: TGTGCCAGCAGCCCAGGGGCTCAAGCCAAAAACATTCAGTACTTC
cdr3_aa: CASSPGAQAKNIQYF

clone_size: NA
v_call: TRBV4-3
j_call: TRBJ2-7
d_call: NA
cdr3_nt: TGCGCCAGCAGCCAAGCCGGGACTCCCTACGAGCAGTACTTC
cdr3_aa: CASSQAGTPYEQYF

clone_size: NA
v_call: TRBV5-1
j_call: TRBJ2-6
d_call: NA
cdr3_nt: TGCGCCAGCCATGGTCAGGGCAGCAGCTCTGGGGCCAACGTCCTGACTTTC
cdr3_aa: CASHGQGSSSGANVLTF

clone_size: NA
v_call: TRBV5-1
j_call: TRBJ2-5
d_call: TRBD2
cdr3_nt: TGCGCCAGCAGCTTGGATGCTAGCGGGAGAGAGACCCAGTACTTC
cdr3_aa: CASSLDASGRETQYF

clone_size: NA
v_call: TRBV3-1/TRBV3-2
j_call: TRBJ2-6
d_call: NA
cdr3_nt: TGTGCCAGCAGCCAAGGAGGAGACGGCGCCGTCCTGACTTTC
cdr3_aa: CASSQGGDGAVLTF

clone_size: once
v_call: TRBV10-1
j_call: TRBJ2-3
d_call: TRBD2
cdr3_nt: TGCGCCAGCAGCGGACTAGCGGGAGGAGCTACGCAGTATTTT
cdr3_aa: CASSGLAGGATQYF

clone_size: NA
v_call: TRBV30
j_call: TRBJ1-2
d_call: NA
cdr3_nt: TGTGCCTGGAGTGCGACCGGTGGCTACACCTTC
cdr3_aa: CAWSATGGYTF

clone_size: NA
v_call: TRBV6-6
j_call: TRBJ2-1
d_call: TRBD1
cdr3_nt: TGTGCCAGCAGTAAACAGGGGGGTTCCTACAATGAGCAGTTCTTC
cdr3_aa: CASSKQGGSYNEQFF

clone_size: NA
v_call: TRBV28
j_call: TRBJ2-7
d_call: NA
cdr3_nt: TGTGCCAGCAGTTTGTTTCGAGGAAGCCGCGAGCAGTACTTC
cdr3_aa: CASSLFRGSREQYF

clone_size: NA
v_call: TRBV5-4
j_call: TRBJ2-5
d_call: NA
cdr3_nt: TGTGCCAGCAGCTTGGCCCGCCGTACCCAAGAGACCCAGTACTTC
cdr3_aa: CASSLARRTQETQYF

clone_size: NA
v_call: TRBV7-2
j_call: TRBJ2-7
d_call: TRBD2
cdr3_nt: TGTGCCAGCAGCTCGCGGACTAGCGAGACCTACGAGCAGTACTTC
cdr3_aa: CASSSRTSETYEQYF

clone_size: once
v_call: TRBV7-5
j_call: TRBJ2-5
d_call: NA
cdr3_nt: TGTGTCAGAAGCTTGGGTAGGGCTGAAGAGACCCAGTACTTC
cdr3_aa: CVRSLGRAEETQYF

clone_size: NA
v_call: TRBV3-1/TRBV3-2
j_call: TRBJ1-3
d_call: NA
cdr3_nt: TGTGCCAGCAGCCAAGATCTCCCGTCCTCTGGAAACACCATATATTTT
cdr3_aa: CASSQDLPSSGNTIYF

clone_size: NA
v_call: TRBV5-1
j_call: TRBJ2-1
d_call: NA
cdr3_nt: TGCGCCAGCACCGACTGGGGGAGCTCCTACAATGAGCAGTTCTTC
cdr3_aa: CASTDWGSSYNEQFF

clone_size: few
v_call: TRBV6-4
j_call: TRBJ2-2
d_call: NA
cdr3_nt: TGTGCCAGCAGTGACTCGAGTAGCACCGGGGAGCTGTTTTTT
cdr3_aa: CASSDSSSTGELFF

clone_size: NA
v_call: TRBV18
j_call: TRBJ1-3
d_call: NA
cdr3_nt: TGTGCCAGCTCACCAATTTTGCCGCGAGCCAGCGACACCATATATTTT
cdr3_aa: CASSPILPRASDTIYF

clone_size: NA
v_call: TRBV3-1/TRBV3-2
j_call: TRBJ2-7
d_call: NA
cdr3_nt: TGTGCCAGCAGCCAAGCTGGGGCAAGTAACCGGGCGTACTTC
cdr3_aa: CASSQAGASNRAYF

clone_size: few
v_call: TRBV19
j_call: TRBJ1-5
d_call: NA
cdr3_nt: TGTGCCAGTAGTATAGACGGGTCCAGTATACGTAGCAATCAGCCCCAGCATTTT
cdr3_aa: CASSIDGSSIRSNQPQHF

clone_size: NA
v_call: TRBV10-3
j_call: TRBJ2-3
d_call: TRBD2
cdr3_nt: TGTGCCATCAGGGCTAGCGGGGAAACAGATACGCAGTATTTT
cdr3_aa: CAIRASGETDTQYF

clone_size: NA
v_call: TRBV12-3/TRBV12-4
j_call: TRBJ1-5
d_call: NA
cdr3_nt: TGTGCCAGCAGGAACCAAAATCAGCCCCAGCATTTT
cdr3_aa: CASRNQNQPQHF

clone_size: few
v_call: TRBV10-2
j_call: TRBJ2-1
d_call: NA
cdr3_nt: TGCGCCAGCAGTGACCCGGGAACGGGTACAATGAAGCAGTTCTTC
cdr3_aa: CASSDPGTGTMKQFF

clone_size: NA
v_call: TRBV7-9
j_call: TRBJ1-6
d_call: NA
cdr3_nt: TGTGCCAGCAGCTTAGCAGGGGCACTTTCACCCCTCCACTTT
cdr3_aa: CASSLAGALSPLHF

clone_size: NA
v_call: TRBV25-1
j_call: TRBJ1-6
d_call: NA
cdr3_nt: TGTGCCAGCACGGAGGGGGACACACAGAGCTCCTATAATTCACCCCTCCACTTT
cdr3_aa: CASTEGDTQSSYNSPLHF

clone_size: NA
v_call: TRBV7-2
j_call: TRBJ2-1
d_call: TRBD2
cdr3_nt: TGTGCCAGCAGCTTAGCCGGGGGGAGGGCCTACAATGAGCAGTTCTTC
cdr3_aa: CASSLAGGRAYNEQFF

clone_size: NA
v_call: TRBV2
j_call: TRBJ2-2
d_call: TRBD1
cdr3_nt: TGTGCCAGCAGCTACGGCCGACAGGGCCTCTACACCGGGGAGCTGTTTTTT
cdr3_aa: CASSYGRQGLYTGELFF

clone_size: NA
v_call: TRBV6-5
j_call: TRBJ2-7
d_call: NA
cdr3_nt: TGTGCCAGCATTGGCGTCTACGAGCAGTACTTC
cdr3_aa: CASIGVYEQYF

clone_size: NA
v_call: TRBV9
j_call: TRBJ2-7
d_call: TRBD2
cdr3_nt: TGTGCCAGCAGCCCTAGGACTAGCGTCTCCTACGAGCAGTACTTC
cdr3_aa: CASSPRTSVSYEQYF

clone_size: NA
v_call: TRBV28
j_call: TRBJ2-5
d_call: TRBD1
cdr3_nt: TGTGCCAGCAGTTTAGAAGGTAGACTCAGGGGGGAGACCCAGTACTTC
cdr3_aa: CASSLEGRLRGETQYF

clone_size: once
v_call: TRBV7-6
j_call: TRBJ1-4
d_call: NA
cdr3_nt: TGTGCCAGCAGTCCCACCTGGGCGACTAATGAAAAACTGTTTTTT
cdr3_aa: CASSPTWATNEKLFF

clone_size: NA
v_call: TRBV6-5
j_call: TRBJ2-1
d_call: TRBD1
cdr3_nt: TGTGCCAGCACCCCCCCCGGGCAGGGGGTTAGGCAGTTCTTC
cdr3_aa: CASTPPGQGVRQFF

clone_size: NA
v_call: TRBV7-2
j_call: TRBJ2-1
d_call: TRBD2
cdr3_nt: TGTGCCAGCAGCATATCGCGGGGGACCTACAATGAGCAGTTCTTC
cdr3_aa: CASSISRGTYNEQFF

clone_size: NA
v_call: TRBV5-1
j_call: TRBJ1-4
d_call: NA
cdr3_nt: TGCGCCAGCAGCTCAACGGGGGAGAGTAATGAAAAACTGTTTTTT
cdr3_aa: CASSSTGESNEKLFF

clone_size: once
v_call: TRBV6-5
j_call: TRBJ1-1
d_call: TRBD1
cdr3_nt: TGTGCCAGCAGTTCGGGACAGCGATTGAACACTGAAGCTTTCTTT
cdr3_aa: CASSSGQRLNTEAFF

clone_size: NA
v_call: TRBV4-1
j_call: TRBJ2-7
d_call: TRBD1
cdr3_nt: TGCGCCAGCAGCCAAATCGGCAGGGGGTACGAGCAGTACTTC
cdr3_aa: CASSQIGRGYEQYF

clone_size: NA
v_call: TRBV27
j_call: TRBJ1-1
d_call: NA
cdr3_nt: TGTGCCAGCAGTCCCACGAGGGGAACTGAAGCTTTCTTT
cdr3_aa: CASSPTRGTEAFF

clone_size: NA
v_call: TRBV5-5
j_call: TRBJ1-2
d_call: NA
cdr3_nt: TGTGCCAGCAGTCCCGGGCCCGGGGTTACTGGCTACACCTTC
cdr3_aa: CASSPGPGVTGYTF

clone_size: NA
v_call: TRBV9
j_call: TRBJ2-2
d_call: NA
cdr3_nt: TGTGCCAGCAGCCGCGGACTGTCCAACCAGAACACCGGGGAGCTGTTTTTT
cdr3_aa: CASSRGLSNQNTGELFF